A selection of T cell receptor beta chains follows, all from one sample in a study of T cells in Graves' hyperthyroidism and ophthalmopathy. TCRdb called the multiplex PCR reads again in MiXCR, with one record for every CDR3 protein. The table lists 550,000 to 700,000 distinct CDR3 sequences, roughly 15% of them singletons. The sequencing sample was made of blood. These receptors were taken from a woman between 35 and 50 years old with Graves' ophthalmopathy. CDR3s include the opening cysteine and the closing phenylalanine or tryptophan. A D gene is named only where the DNA matches it firmly. The size of a clone is reported for some rows only, either as once, few or many, or as a class for expanded clones.

size: many
D: TRBD1
J: TRBJ1-2
V: TRBV27
DNA: TGTGCCAGCAGGCTGACCGGGACAGGGGGAAGTGGCTACACCTTC
CDR3: CASRLTGTGGSGYTF

size: few
D: TRBD2
J: TRBJ2-5
V: TRBV18
DNA: TGTGCCAGCTCACCTAGACTAGCGGGACATCGTGGGCAAGAGACCCAGTACTTC
CDR3: CASSPRLAGHRGQETQYF

size: many
D: NA
J: TRBJ2-7
V: TRBV5-1
DNA: TGCGCCAGTAAGAAGGACAGCTACTCCTACGAGCAGTACTTC
CDR3: CASKKDSYSYEQYF

size: NA
D: NA
J: TRBJ2-1
V: TRBV29-1
DNA: TGCAGCGCCATACAGGGAGGCGAGCAGTTCTTC
CDR3: CSAIQGGEQFF

size: NA
D: NA
J: TRBJ1-2
V: TRBV6-2/TRBV6-3
DNA: TGTGCCAGCAGTTCCAAGGGGTCTAACTATGGCTACACCTTC
CDR3: CASSSKGSNYGYTF

size: NA
D: NA
J: TRBJ2-7
V: TRBV18
DNA: TGTGCCAGCTCACCATCGAGGGACAACGAGCAGTACTTC
CDR3: CASSPSRDNEQYF

size: many
D: NA
J: TRBJ2-7
V: TRBV7-6
DNA: TGTGCCAGCAACATCGCCCCCTACGAGCAGTACTTC
CDR3: CASNIAPYEQYF

size: many
D: TRBD1
J: TRBJ2-7
V: TRBV7-2
DNA: TGTGCCAGCAGCTTGTGGACAGGTCCCCTGGAGCAGTACTTC
CDR3: CASSLWTGPLEQYF

size: many
D: NA
J: TRBJ1-5
V: TRBV19
DNA: TGTGCCAGTAGTTTGCCGGGGGTTCAGGGCAATCAGCCCCAGCATTTT
CDR3: CASSLPGVQGNQPQHF

size: once
D: NA
J: TRBJ1-5
V: TRBV30
DNA: TGTGCCTGGAGGCGGGAAGGAAGCAATCAGCCCCAGCATTTT
CDR3: CAWRREGSNQPQHF

size: few
D: NA
J: TRBJ1-1
V: TRBV19
DNA: TGTGCCAGTATCACGCGAGGGGAAGCTTTCTTT
CDR3: CASITRGEAFF

size: many
D: NA
J: TRBJ1-1
V: TRBV11-2
DNA: TGTGCCAGCAGCTTAAATCACGGGAACACTGAAGCTTTCTTT
CDR3: CASSLNHGNTEAFF

size: few
D: NA
J: TRBJ1-5
V: TRBV12-3/TRBV12-4
DNA: TGTGCCAGCAGTGCTTTGGGGCACAATCAGCCCCAGCATTTT
CDR3: CASSALGHNQPQHF

size: NA
D: NA
J: TRBJ2-7
V: TRBV30
DNA: TGTGCCTGGAGTGTACAGCGGGCAGGACAACTCTACGAGCAGTACTTC
CDR3: CAWSVQRAGQLYEQYF

size: few
D: TRBD2
J: TRBJ2-6
V: TRBV19
DNA: TGTGCCAGTAGGGGAGGGGCTGCAGGGGCCAACGTCCTGACTTTC
CDR3: CASRGGAAGANVLTF

size: many
D: NA
J: TRBJ2-2
V: TRBV6-1
DNA: TGTGCCAGCGCGCCCTCGTCGGTTAACGGGGAGCTGTTTTTT
CDR3: CASAPSSVNGELFF

size: NA
D: NA
J: TRBJ2-4
V: TRBV24-1
DNA: TGTGCCACCAGTGATTCGGGGGCCGGCAAAAACATTCAGTACTTC
CDR3: CATSDSGAGKNIQYF

size: many
D: TRBD1
J: TRBJ1-2
V: TRBV28
DNA: TGTGCCAGCAGTCCCGGACAGGGCACCTATGGCTACACCTTC
CDR3: CASSPGQGTYGYTF

size: NA
D: TRBD2
J: TRBJ2-5
V: TRBV15
DNA: TGTGCCAGCACCTCGGCGGGAGTCGGCCAAGAGACCCAGTACTTC
CDR3: CASTSAGVGQETQYF

size: many
D: TRBD2
J: TRBJ2-7
V: TRBV10-2
DNA: TGCGCCAGCGAAGCTAGCGGGAGTTACGAGCAGTACTTC
CDR3: CASEASGSYEQYF

size: many
D: NA
J: TRBJ2-4
V: TRBV20-1
DNA: TGCAGTGCTAGATCCGGCCTGCTAGCCAAAAACATTCAGTACTTC
CDR3: CSARSGLLAKNIQYF

size: many
D: NA
J: TRBJ2-7
V: TRBV20-1
DNA: TGCAGTGCTAGGAACCACTACTACGAGCAGTACTTC
CDR3: CSARNHYYEQYF

size: NA
D: NA
J: TRBJ2-7
V: TRBV6-1
DNA: TGTGCCAGCAGTGAACTAGCGCCCTACGACGAGCAGTACTTC
CDR3: CASSELAPYDEQYF

size: many
D: NA
J: TRBJ1-1
V: TRBV6-1
DNA: TGTGCCAGCAGTGGGACGACAGTCGGTGAAGCTTTCTTT
CDR3: CASSGTTVGEAFF

size: many
D: TRBD2
J: TRBJ2-7
V: TRBV9
DNA: TGTGCCAGCAGCGTAGGTTTTCGCGCGGGAGACCCCTACGAGCAGTACTTC
CDR3: CASSVGFRAGDPYEQYF

size: NA
D: NA
J: TRBJ2-4
V: TRBV6-1
DNA: TGTGCCAGCAGTCCCAACGTTGGGGGAACCAAAAACATTCAGTACTTC
CDR3: CASSPNVGGTKNIQYF

size: many
D: NA
J: TRBJ1-1
V: TRBV28
DNA: TGTGCCAGCAGTTTTAGGGGGGGAAGGACTGAAGCTTTCTTT
CDR3: CASSFRGGRTEAFF

size: NA
D: TRBD2
J: TRBJ2-7
V: TRBV11-2
DNA: TGTGCCAGCAGCTCAAACCCGGGACTAGCGAGCGACGAGCAGTACTTC
CDR3: CASSSNPGLASDEQYF

size: many
D: NA
J: TRBJ2-3
V: TRBV27
DNA: TGTGCCAGCAGTCCGGAACACGCGTCAGATACGCAGTATTTT
CDR3: CASSPEHASDTQYF

size: NA
D: NA
J: TRBJ2-6
V: TRBV14
DNA: TGTGCCAGCAGCCAAGGTGGGGCCTCTGGGGCCAACGTCCTGACTTTC
CDR3: CASSQGGASGANVLTF

size: NA
D: NA
J: TRBJ2-3
V: TRBV7-2
DNA: TGTGCCAGCAGCTTTCCCCCCGCAGATACGCAGTATTTT
CDR3: CASSFPPADTQYF

size: NA
D: NA
J: TRBJ2-2
V: TRBV29-1
DNA: TGCAGCGTTCTCCCTCGGATTAACGGGGAGCTGTTTTTT
CDR3: CSVLPRINGELFF

size: NA
D: NA
J: TRBJ1-1
V: TRBV12-3/TRBV12-4
DNA: TGTGCCAGCAGTCGACCAGGACCGGCTGGGAATGAAGCTTTCTTT
CDR3: CASSRPGPAGNEAFF

size: many
D: NA
J: TRBJ2-7
V: TRBV28
DNA: TGTGCCAGCAGACCACCTGAACACTACGAGCAGTACTTC
CDR3: CASRPPEHYEQYF

size: NA
D: NA
J: TRBJ1-5
V: TRBV19
DNA: TGTGCCAGTGGTATAGTGGGGCTAAATCAGCCCCAGCATTTT
CDR3: CASGIVGLNQPQHF

size: many
D: TRBD2
J: TRBJ2-5
V: TRBV7-8
DNA: TGTGCCAGCAGCTCCGGACTAGCGTCCATTCAGGGGGAGACCCAGTACTTC
CDR3: CASSSGLASIQGETQYF

size: many
D: TRBD2
J: TRBJ2-2
V: TRBV2
DNA: TGTGCCAGCAGGTCTGGACTAGCGGGAGGAGCCGGGGAGCTGTTTTTT
CDR3: CASRSGLAGGAGELFF

size: many
D: NA
J: TRBJ1-1
V: TRBV12-5
DNA: TGTGCTAGTGGTTTAATGGGAAACACTGAAGCTTTCTTT
CDR3: CASGLMGNTEAFF

size: many
D: NA
J: TRBJ1-3
V: TRBV5-1
DNA: TGCGCCAGCAGCCCCGACCACTCTGGAAACACCATATATTTT
CDR3: CASSPDHSGNTIYF

size: many
D: NA
J: TRBJ2-3
V: TRBV27
DNA: TGTGCCAGCAGCCCCCGAGGGGGGATTGAAACAGATACGCAGTATTTT
CDR3: CASSPRGGIETDTQYF

size: few
D: NA
J: TRBJ2-1
V: TRBV2
DNA: TGTGCCAGCAGTGAAGGTGTCCTCAACAATGAGCAGTTCTTC
CDR3: CASSEGVLNNEQFF

size: many
D: NA
J: TRBJ1-5
V: TRBV12-3/TRBV12-4
DNA: TGTGCCAGCAGTCCGGACGGGCAGCCCCAGCATTTT
CDR3: CASSPDGQPQHF

size: many
D: TRBD2
J: TRBJ2-7
V: TRBV19
DNA: TGTGCCAGTAGTCCAGGACTAGCGGAAAGCTCCTACGAGCAGTACTTC
CDR3: CASSPGLAESSYEQYF

size: many
D: TRBD2
J: TRBJ2-5
V: TRBV20-1
DNA: TGCAGTGCTGTCCCGTATACTAGCGGGATGAGAGAGACCCAGTACTTC
CDR3: CSAVPYTSGMRETQYF

size: many
D: NA
J: TRBJ1-6
V: TRBV6-1
DNA: TGTGCCAGCAGTAAAAGCAGGGTTTTGGGACCCCTCCACTTT
CDR3: CASSKSRVLGPLHF

size: many
D: NA
J: TRBJ1-2
V: TRBV7-8
DNA: TGTGCCAGCAGCTTAGTACCGGTACCTAACTATGGCTACACCTTC
CDR3: CASSLVPVPNYGYTF

size: many
D: NA
J: TRBJ2-7
V: TRBV10-3
DNA: TGTGCCATCAGGGATAATTACGAGCAGTACTTC
CDR3: CAIRDNYEQYF

size: many
D: TRBD2
J: TRBJ2-7
V: TRBV19
DNA: TGTGCCAGTAGTATGCGGGAGTCTGGGTACGAGCAGTACTTC
CDR3: CASSMRESGYEQYF

size: many
D: TRBD2
J: TRBJ2-7
V: TRBV28
DNA: TGTGCCAGCAGTTTCACTAGCGGGACGTATAGCTCCTACGAGCAGTACTTC
CDR3: CASSFTSGTYSSYEQYF

size: many
D: NA
J: TRBJ2-2
V: TRBV6-5
DNA: TGTGCCTGCCGGGGCGTGAGGGGGACCGGGGAGCTGTTTTTT
CDR3: CACRGVRGTGELFF

size: NA
D: TRBD1
J: TRBJ2-7
V: TRBV12-3/TRBV12-4
DNA: TGTGCCAGCAGCAAGGGGGCCCACGAGCAGTACTTC
CDR3: CASSKGAHEQYF